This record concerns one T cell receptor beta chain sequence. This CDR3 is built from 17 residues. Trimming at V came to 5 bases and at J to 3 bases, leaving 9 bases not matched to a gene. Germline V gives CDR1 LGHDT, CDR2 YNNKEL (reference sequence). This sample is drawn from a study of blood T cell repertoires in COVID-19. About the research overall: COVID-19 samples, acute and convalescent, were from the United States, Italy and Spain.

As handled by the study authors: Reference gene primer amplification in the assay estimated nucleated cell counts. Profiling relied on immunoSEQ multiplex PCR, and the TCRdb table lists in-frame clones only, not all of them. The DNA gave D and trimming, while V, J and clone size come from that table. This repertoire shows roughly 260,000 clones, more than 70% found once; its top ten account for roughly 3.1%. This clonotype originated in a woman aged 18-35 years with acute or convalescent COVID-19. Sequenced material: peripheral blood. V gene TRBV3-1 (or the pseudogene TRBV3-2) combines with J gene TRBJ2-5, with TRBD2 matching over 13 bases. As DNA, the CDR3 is TGTGCCAGCAGCTCCCGGACTAGCGGGAGAGGTGAAGAGACCCAGTACTTC. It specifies CASSSRTSGRGEETQYF.